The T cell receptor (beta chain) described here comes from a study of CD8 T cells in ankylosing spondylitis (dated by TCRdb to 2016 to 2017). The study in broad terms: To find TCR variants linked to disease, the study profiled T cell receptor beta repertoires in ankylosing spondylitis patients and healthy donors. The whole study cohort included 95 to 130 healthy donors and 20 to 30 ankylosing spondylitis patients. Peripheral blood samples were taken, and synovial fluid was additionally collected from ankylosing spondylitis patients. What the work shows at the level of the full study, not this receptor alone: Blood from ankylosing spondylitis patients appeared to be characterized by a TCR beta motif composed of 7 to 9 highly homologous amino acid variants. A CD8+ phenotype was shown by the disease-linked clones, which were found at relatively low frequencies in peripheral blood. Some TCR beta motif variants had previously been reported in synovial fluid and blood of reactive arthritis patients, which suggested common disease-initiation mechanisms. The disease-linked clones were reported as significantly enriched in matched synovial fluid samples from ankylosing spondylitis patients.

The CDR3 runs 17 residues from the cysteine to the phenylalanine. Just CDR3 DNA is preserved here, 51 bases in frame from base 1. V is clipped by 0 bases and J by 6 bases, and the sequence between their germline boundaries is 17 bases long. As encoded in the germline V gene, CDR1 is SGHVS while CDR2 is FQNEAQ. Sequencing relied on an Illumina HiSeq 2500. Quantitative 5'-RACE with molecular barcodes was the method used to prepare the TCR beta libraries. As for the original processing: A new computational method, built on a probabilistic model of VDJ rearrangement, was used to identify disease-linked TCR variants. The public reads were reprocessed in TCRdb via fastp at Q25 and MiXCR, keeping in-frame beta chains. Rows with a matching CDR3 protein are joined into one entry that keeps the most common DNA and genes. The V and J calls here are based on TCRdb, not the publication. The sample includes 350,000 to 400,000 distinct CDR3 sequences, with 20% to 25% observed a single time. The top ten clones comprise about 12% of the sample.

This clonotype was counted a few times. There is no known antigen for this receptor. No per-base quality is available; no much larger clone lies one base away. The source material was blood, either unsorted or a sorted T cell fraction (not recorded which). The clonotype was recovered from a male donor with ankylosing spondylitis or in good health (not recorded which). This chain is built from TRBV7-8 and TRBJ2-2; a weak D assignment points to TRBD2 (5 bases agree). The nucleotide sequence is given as TGTGCCAGCAGCTTAGCGGCCCGCGGGTGGAAAGCCGGGGAGCTGTTTTTT. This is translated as CASSLAARGWKAGELFF.